Reported below is one TCR beta chain. Its antigen remains unknown. This sample was taken from a study of T cell responses to AZD1222 COVID-19 vaccine. Trimming left V 6 bases short and J 6 bases short, with 12 bases between. Germline V gene sequence: CDR1 MDHEN, CDR2 SYDVKM. The CDR3 has 13 residues. The study, taken as a whole, reports: Increases in Spike-specific TCR breadth and depth were seen after two AZD1222 doses. The study sampled repertoires only after the peak T cell response. Baseline testing showed seropositivity in only five or six AZD1222 recipients.

The protocol was immunoSEQ multiplex PCR, while the TCRdb copy is restricted to in-frame clones and leaves out a portion. Of approximately 150,000 clones in the sample, roughly 88% were seen once. The specimen comprised peripheral blood, sampled 28 days after the second AZD1222 dose. The origin of this receptor is an adult who received the AZD1222 COVID-19 vaccine. The gene calls are TRBV28 and TRBJ1-5, with D perhaps matching TRBD1 (5 bases). CDR3 coding DNA: TGTGCCAGCAGGTCAGGGTTAGTTCAGCCCCAGCATTTT. Translated: CASRSGLVQPQHF.